The T cell receptor (beta chain) under discussion was sequenced for a study of T cell responses to AZD1222 COVID-19 vaccine. Across the study: Pooled in the analysis were second doses at about 4 or about 12 weeks.

V shed 6 bases and J 3 bases; nucleotides not matched to a gene: 4. Looked up from germline, CDR1 is MDHEN and CDR2 is SYDVKM. The CDR3 loop spans 15 amino acids. As regards this clone: Its antigen is not known.

Study outcomes and limitations: CD4 TCRs linked to vaccination spanned spike, dominating at 160-218 and 743-854. It was only after the peak T cell response that any repertoires were sampled. Elevations in Spike-specific TCR breadth and depth followed administration of two AZD1222 doses.

Method: immunoSEQ multiplex PCR; TCRdb's copy keeps in-frame clones and lacks some. The sample contains about 97,000 clones, around 86% of which appear only once. This material consisted of peripheral blood, taken on day 0 of AZD1222 vaccination. The gene calls are TRBV28 and TRBJ2-3; TRBD2 matches 12 bases. The sequence derives from an adult in good health. CDR3 residues: CASRPGTSGTDTQYF. The CDR3 coding sequence is TGTGCCAGCAGACCCGGGACTAGCGGGACAGATACGCAGTATTTT.